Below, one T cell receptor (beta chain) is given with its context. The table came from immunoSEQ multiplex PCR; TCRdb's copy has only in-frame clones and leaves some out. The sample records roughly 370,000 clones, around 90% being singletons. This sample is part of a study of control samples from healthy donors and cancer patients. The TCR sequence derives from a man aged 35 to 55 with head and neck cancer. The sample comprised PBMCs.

CDR3 region: CASSRGVTGELFF. CDR3 coding DNA: TGTGCCAGCAGCAGAGGGGTAACCGGGGAGCTGTTTTTT. The chain recombines TRBV3-1 (or the pseudogene TRBV3-2) with TRBJ2-2; D might be TRBD1 or TRBD2, each matching 5 bases. Germline V gene sequence: CDR1 LGHDT, CDR2 YNNKEL (reference sequence). This CDR3 has 13 amino acids. V lost 5 bases to trimming and J lost 5 bases, with 9 bases between them.